These 14 T cell receptor beta chains share one sample of origin, sequenced in a study of CD8+CD57+ T cells in acquired aplastic anemia. The use of genomic DNA as template underpinned the TCR beta VDJ and CDR3 profiling. TCRdb reprocessed the reads with MiXCR, giving one entry per CDR3 protein. Of about 160,000 distinct CDR3 sequences detected, 40% to 60% appear once; the ten largest clones hold about 31%. By flow cytometry, patients selected for sequencing had shown an expansion of CD8+CD57+ cells. The sequenced sample was sorted CD4+, CD8+, or CD8+CD57+ T cells (not recorded which) from PBMCs. All receptors derive from a human donor with aplastic anemia.

This clonotype has only a few counts. A read error is possible here, since a much larger clone lies one base away. CDR3 in amino acids: CASSPSEYLETQYF. The CDR3 region has the DNA TGTGCCAGCAGCCCTAGCGAGTACCTAGAGACCCAGTACTTC. The chain links TRBV7-3 to TRBJ2-5; a possible D gene is TRBD2 (6 bases). Trimming removed 5 bases from V and 4 bases from J, with 14 bases in between. The CDR3 covers 14 residues. Germline assignment: CDR1 SGHTA and CDR2 FQGTGA.

The chain is built from TRBV2 and TRBJ2-7, with D perhaps matching TRBD1 (6 bases). Germline V lookup: CDR1 SNHLY, CDR2 FYNNEI. The CDR3 is made up of 12 amino acids. V was shortened by 7 bases and J by 4 bases, with 11 bases between the two germline ends. CDR3 loop: CASNRDTYEQYF. The CDR3 DNA is TGTGCCAGCAACCGGGACACGTACGAGCAGTACTTC. Looking up the rest from reference TRBV2 and TRBJ2-7 gives the full variable domain: EPEVTQTPSHQVTQMGQEVILRCVPISNHLYFYWYRQILGQKVEFLVSFYNNEISEKSEIFDDQFSVERPDGSNFTLKIRSTKLEDSAMYFCASNRDTYEQYFGPGTRLTVT.

The sample holds many counts of this clonotype. The rearrangement joins TRBV29-1 to TRBJ2-7; perhaps D is TRBD1 or TRBD2 (5 bases each). The V end was cut by 4 bases, the J end by 4 bases, with 14 bases between. Germline loops: CDR1 SQVTM, CDR2 ANQGSEA. CDR3 length equals 13 residues. Here the CDR3 DNA reads TGCAGCGTTGTTTCCGGGGCCCTTTACGAGCAGTACTTC. Translated: CSVVSGALYEQYF.

The chain couples TRBV20-1 to TRBJ1-4, with TRBD1 as a possible D gene (5 bases). The CDR3 spans 14 residues. Trimming shortened V by 6 bases and J by 11 bases, and 22 bases separated the two germline ends. Germline CDR1 DFQATT, CDR2 SNEGSKA (reference sequence). CDR3 sequence: CSASPWGVGGKLFF. The CDR3 region has the DNA TGCAGTGCGTCGCCTTGGGGAGTTGGGGGGAAACTGTTTTTT.

The V call is TRBV7-2, the J call TRBJ1-2; D ambiguous. V lost 6 bases and J lost 0, with 11 bases in between. The CDR3 covers 14 residues. Looked up from germline, CDR1 is SGHTA and CDR2 is FQGNSA. The CDR3 sequence is CASSYTDANYGYTF. In nucleotides, the CDR3 is TGTGCCAGCAGTTACACAGACGCTAACTATGGCTACACCTTC. Full variable domain (outside the CDR3, taken from reference TRBV7-2 and TRBJ1-2): GAGVSQSPSNKVTEKGKDVELRCDPISGHTALYWYRQSLGQGLEFLIYFQGNSAPDKSGLPSDRFSAERTGGSVSTLTIQRTQQEDSAVYLCASSYTDANYGYTFGSGTRLTVV.

This clonotype was counted at least ten times. This chain connects TRBV2 to TRBJ2-3, with D perhaps TRBD1 or TRBD2 (5 bases each). Germline V gene lookup returns CDR1 SNHLY and CDR2 FYNNEI. The CDR3 loop spans 12 amino acids. V lost 10 bases to trimming and J lost 4 bases, with 12 bases between them. The CDR3 loop is CATQGDPDTQYF. CDR3 sequence (DNA): TGTGCCACTCAGGGAGACCCAGATACGCAGTATTTT.

The rearrangement uses TRBV14 and TRBJ2-1; TRBD1 agrees at 7 bases. This CDR3 is built from 15 residues. J gave up 5 bases and V 0 bases, and 4 bases lay outside the gene matches. The germline V gene encodes CDR1 SGHDN and CDR2 FVKESK. The CDR3 nucleotides read TGTGCCAGCAGCCAAGACGGACAGGTAAACAATGAGCAGTTCTTC. Residues: CASSQDGQVNNEQFF.

V and J are TRBV20-1 and TRBJ2-5; TRBD2 matches 11 bases. The CDR3 runs 18 residues. Germline V gives CDR1 DFQATT, CDR2 SNEGSKA (reference sequence). The V and J ends lost 6 bases and 1 base, in that order; junction bases with no gene match: 16. CDR3 DNA sequence: TGCAGTGCGCGATTACTAGCGGGGGAGGTTGGGACCCAAGAGACCCAGTACTTC. This gives the protein CSARLLAGEVGTQETQYF.

Details on this clonotype: A read error may produce the germline difference seen at one junction end. The chain links TRBV5-1 to TRBJ1-1, with 7 positions matching TRBD1. Germline-derived CDR1 and CDR2 are SGHRS and YFSETQ. The CDR3 totals 15 residues. The DNA of the CDR3 is TGCGCCAGCAGCTGGACTGGGACAGCGAACACTGAAGCTTTCTTC. The encoded protein is CASSWTGTANTEAFF.

The chain links TRBV29-1 to TRBJ2-7; the match to TRBD1 covers 8 bases. The germline CDR1 and CDR2 sequences are SQVTM and ANQGSEA. This CDR3 is built from 14 residues. The V segment lost 8 bases and the J segment 1 base; nucleotides outside the gene matches: 10. Here the CDR3 reads CSTQGQGHSYEQYF. The CDR3 region has the DNA TGCAGCACCCAAGGACAGGGACATTCCTACGAGCAGTACTTC.

This clonotype has only a few counts. V is TRBV15 and J is TRBJ2-7; unclear D gene. Between the trimmed V and J ends, which lost 0 bases and 2 bases, there was a span of 5 bases. The CDR3 consists of 13 residues. CDR1 is LNHNV, CDR2 YYDKDF, per germline (reference sequence). CDR3 bases: TGTGCCACCAGCAGAGATCCCGCCTACGAGCAGTACTTC. This gives the protein CATSRDPAYEQYF.

V gene TRBV7-8 combines with J gene TRBJ1-6, with D hard to call. The CDR3 extends over 15 amino acids. The germline gives CDR1 SGHVS, CDR2 FQNEAQ. V shed 1 base and J shed 6 bases, with 10 bases lying between them. The CDR3 loop reads CASSLVIMGNSPLHF. The CDR3 region has the DNA TGTGCCAGCAGCTTAGTGATCATGGGTAATTCACCCCTCCACTTT. Using reference TRBV7-8 and TRBJ1-6 for the parts outside the CDR3, the full variable domain is GAGVSQSPRYKVAKRGQDVALRCDPISGHVSLFWYQQALGQGPEFLTYFQNEAQLDKSGLPSDRFFAERPEGSVSTLKIQRTQQEDSAVYLCASSLVIMGNSPLHFGNGTRLTVT.

The V gene is TRBV6-2 or TRBV6-3, the J gene TRBJ2-3; no reliable D call. Looked up from germline, CDR1 is MNHEY and CDR2 is SVGEGT. The ends were cut back, 2 bases at V and 0 bases at J, with 9 bases in the middle. The CDR3 contains 15 residues. DNA of the CDR3: TGTGCCAGCAGTTACACAGTAGCTAGCACAGATACGCAGTATTTT. This codes for CASSYTVASTDTQYF.

This clonotype appeared many times. The CDR3 is CASSPTHGRAGGELFF. DNA for the CDR3: TGTGCCAGCAGTCCAACACACGGGAGGGCCGGCGGGGAGCTGTTTTTT. V gene TRBV7-3 combines with J gene TRBJ2-2; 8 bases align to TRBD2. Germline lookup yields CDR1 SGHTA and CDR2 FQGTGA. The CDR3 covers 16 residues. J gave up 7 bases and V 6 bases, and 13 bases lay outside the gene matches.